A single sample is the source of the 5 T cell receptor beta chains below, sequenced in a study of blood T cell repertoires in COVID-19. Sequencing used immunoSEQ multiplex PCR; TCRdb keeps in-frame clones, though not all of them. This sample has fewer than 300,000 clones, with less than 85% found just once. The sequencing sample was made of PBMCs or T cells enriched from blood (not recorded which). The receptors stem from a woman in her 50s who had recovered from COVID-19.

The chain couples TRBV30 to TRBJ2-7, with D perhaps matching TRBD2 (5 bases). Per the germline V gene, CDR1 is GTSNPN and CDR2 is SVGIG (reference sequence). Trimming pared 3 bases from V and 5 bases from J, leaving 11 bases between. This CDR3 comprises 12 residues. This CDR3 is CAWRKGSHEQYF. Written as DNA, the CDR3 is TGTGCCTGGAGGAAAGGGAGTCACGAGCAGTACTTC.

The chain recombines TRBV13 with TRBJ2-5; 8 nucleotides line up with TRBD1. The germline V gene has CDR1 PRHDT and CDR2 FYEKMQ (reference sequence). The CDR3 spans 13 residues. V was clipped by 3 bases and J by 4 bases; unmatched bases: 1. Here the CDR3 reads CASSFDRGETQYF. DNA of the CDR3: TGTGCCAGCAGCTTCGACAGGGGAGAGACCCAGTACTTC. Using reference TRBV13 and TRBJ2-5 for the parts outside the CDR3, the full variable domain is AAGVIQSPRHLIKEKRETATLKCYPIPRHDTVYWYQQGPGQDPQFLISFYEKMQSDKGSIPDRFSAQQFSDYHSELNMSSLELGDSALYFCASSFDRGETQYFGPGTRLLVL.

The chain has TRBV5-1 and TRBJ2-7; 9 nucleotides agree with TRBD1. Germline lookup yields CDR1 SGHRS and CDR2 YFSETQ. CDR3 length: 16 amino acids. Trimming at V came to 4 bases and at J to 1 base, leaving 9 bases not matched to a gene. The CDR3 loop reads CASSRLPGQGSYEQYF. In nucleotides, the CDR3 is TGCGCCAGCAGCAGGTTACCGGGACAGGGATCCTACGAGCAGTACTTC.

This chain uses TRBV28 with TRBJ1-4; D unclear. Trimming left V 6 bases short and J 8 bases short, with 22 bases between. CDR1 is MDHEN, CDR2 SYDVKM, per germline. The CDR3 consists of 16 residues. CDR3 residues: CASSISPRSLGEKLFF. The CDR3 nucleotides read TGTGCCAGCAGCATCTCTCCACGGTCCCTAGGAGAAAAACTGTTTTTT.

The genes are TRBV14 and TRBJ1-1, with D unclear. Trimming cost V 4 bases and J 4 bases, with 10 bases left between them. Germline V CDR1 and CDR2: SGHDN, FVKESK. There are 13 residues in the CDR3. The CDR3 bases are TGTGCCAGCAGCCTATTGACAAGCACTGAAGCTTTCTTT. Residues: CASSLLTSTEAFF.